This T cell receptor (beta chain) was recorded in a study of circulating tumor DNA in untreated peripheral T-cell lymphoma (TCRdb year 2021). For the wider study: Serum samples were collected at baseline and serially during treatment so that circulating tumor DNA carrying tumor TCR clonotypes could be tracked. The full study reports these points: Among 20 to 25 serially sampled patients, ctDNA clearance after two cycles was observed in 38%, and a trend toward worse survival was observed with detectable ctDNA after therapy. Tumor-specific clonotypes were identified in about 77% of patients, from around 83% of baseline tissues and 67% of baseline serum samples. ctDNA persistence did not always predict relapse, since two patients whose ctDNA stayed persistently detectable after therapy remained in remission over 10 years of follow-up.

The study used next-generation sequencing of T-cell receptor sequences to monitor peripheral T-cell lymphoma patients receiving frontline treatment on a trial. About this clone itself: Which antigen it targets is not known. It has no much larger one-base neighbor in the sample; base qualities were not kept.

Library preparation used the immunoSEQ multiplex PCR assay. This immuneACCESS table, as held by TCRdb, lists in-frame sequences with V and J called but not all clones. Of the missing ones, under half trace to an unresolved V gene in checked studies; the others have no known cause. Present in this sample are about 150 clones, about 85% of which were seen just once. The ten largest account for around 5.9% of the sample. The sequenced sample consisted of cell-free DNA from blood serum. This clonotype originated in a human donor with peripheral T-cell lymphoma.

CDR3 reads: CASSPQGESYGYTF. The DNA sequence is as follows: TGCGCCAGCAGCCCACAAGGGGAGAGCTATGGCTACACCTTC. The V and J segments used are TRBV5-1 and TRBJ1-2; a tentative D match to TRBD1 spans 5 bases. The junction carries 14 bases between V and J, which are trimmed by 4 bases and 4 bases respectively. According to the germline V gene, CDR1 reads SGHRS and CDR2 reads YFSETQ. Including the terminal cysteine and phenylalanine, the CDR3 comprises 14 residues. The kept DNA is CDR3 alone, 42 bases in frame from the first base.